Ten or more counts support the clone carrying this T cell receptor (beta chain). Time point described: sample taken at primary tumor resection. This specimen comes from a study of spatial heterogeneity in lung cancer. The CDR3 has 14 residues. Germline V CDR1 and CDR2: WSHSY, SAAADI. Germline trimming cut 4 bases from V and 10 bases from J; bases unmatched to any gene: 5. A single record per CDR3 protein comes from TCRdb applying MiXCR to the 5' RACE reads. The sample consists of about 48,000 distinct CDR3 sequences, roughly 5.7% of them appearing once. Sequenced material: PBMCs, taken at surgery. V is TRBV10-2 and J is TRBJ2-1, with TRBD2 matching over 12 bases. This TCR came from a male donor with early-stage non-small cell lung cancer. CDR3 nucleotide sequence: TGCGCCAGCAGTGGACTAGCGGGAGTAAGAGAGCAGTTCTTC. Its protein is CASSGLAGVREQFF.